These 16 T cell receptor beta chains were all obtained from the same sample, sequenced in a study of blood T cell repertoires in COVID-19. TCRdb's table, derived via immunoSEQ multiplex PCR, lists solely in-frame clones and lacks some. This table has 40,000 or so clones, roughly 74% appearing once. The sample comprised peripheral blood. The origin of the receptors is a man of 80 years or more with acute or convalescent COVID-19.

The chain carries TRBV5-6 and TRBJ2-7; D might be TRBD1 (5 bases). This CDR3 has 16 amino acids. Germline lookup yields CDR1 SGHDT and CDR2 YYEEEE. Between the trimmed V and J ends, which lost 2 bases and 1 base, there was a span of 16 bases. For the CDR3, the DNA is TGTGCCAGCAGCTTCGGTGCCAGGGTTTCGTCCTACGAGCAGTACTTC. Encoded protein: CASSFGARVSSYEQYF.

The CDR3, as DNA: TGTGCCAGCAGCGTAGCGACTAGCGGGAGGCCTCGGGGCGACTACGAGCAGTACTTC. Translation gives CASSVATSGRPRGDYEQYF. This chain connects TRBV9 to TRBJ2-7; 13 nucleotides align to TRBD2. V dropped 0 bases and J dropped 3; count of bases not matched to a gene: 12. CDR3 size: 19 residues. The germline gives CDR1 SGDLS, CDR2 YYNGEE.

The CDR3 coding sequence is TGTGCCAGCAGCTTAGGGAGGAGGAGCTCCTACGAGCAGTACTTC. Protein: CASSLGRRSSYEQYF. The V gene is TRBV7-8, the J gene TRBJ2-7; perhaps TRBD2 as D (5 bases). The CDR3 covers 15 residues. The germline gives CDR1 SGHVS, CDR2 FQNEAQ. Trimming removed 1 base from V and 0 bases from J, with 10 bases in between.

The chain is built from TRBV19 and TRBJ2-5, with 11 bases fitting TRBD2. Germline CDR1 reads LNHDA; CDR2 reads SQIVND (reference sequence). Germline trimming cut 0 bases from V and 9 bases from J; bases unmatched to any gene: 6. There are 15 residues in the CDR3. The CDR3 here is CASSIETSGTSAQYF. CDR3 sequence (DNA): TGTGCCAGTAGTATAGAGACTAGCGGGACCTCGGCCCAGTACTTC.

The V gene is TRBV7-8, the J gene TRBJ2-1; 15 bases line up with TRBD2. The CDR3 loop spans 18 amino acids. Per the germline V gene, CDR1 is SGHVS and CDR2 is FQNEAQ. Losses at the gene ends were 3 bases for V and 6 bases for J; bases not matched to a gene: 9. This CDR3 reads CASSLGRTSGRAANEQFF. CDR3 bases: TGTGCCAGCAGCTTGGGGCGGACTAGCGGGAGGGCAGCCAATGAGCAGTTCTTC.

The V call is TRBV12-5, the J call TRBJ2-3, with 10 positions matching TRBD2. V gave up 0 bases and J gave up 0 bases; unmatched junction bases: 12. The CDR3 loop spans 20 amino acids. The germline CDR1 and CDR2 sequences are LGHNT and FRNRAP. The CDR3 region is CASGLVSVRGLARSTDTQYF. Written as DNA, the CDR3 is TGTGCTAGTGGTTTGGTGTCCGTAAGGGGACTAGCGCGAAGCACAGATACGCAGTATTTT.

The chain is built from TRBV5-1 and TRBJ2-6; D is ambiguous. Germline loops: CDR1 SGHRS, CDR2 YFSETQ. The CDR3 extends over 16 amino acids. V was shortened by 5 bases and J by 0 bases, with 12 bases between the two germline ends. CDR3: CASSLPVNSGANVLTF. CDR3 nucleotide sequence: TGCGCCAGCAGTCTCCCTGTAAACTCTGGGGCCAACGTCCTGACTTTC.

The CDR3 loop is CAWSRTSGPQDTQYF. In DNA, the CDR3 is TGTGCCTGGAGTCGGACTAGCGGACCTCAAGATACGCAGTATTTT. This chain uses TRBV30 with TRBJ2-3; 10 nucleotides line up with TRBD2. Germline CDR1 is GTSNPN and CDR2 is SVGIG (reference sequence). The CDR3 consists of 15 residues. The J segment lost 5 bases and the V segment lost 2 bases, leaving 7 bases of the junction unmatched.

The rearrangement links TRBV27 to TRBJ1-2; D ambiguous. The V and J ends lost 6 bases and 0 bases respectively, with 14 bases between them. The length of the CDR3 is 15 residues. Germline-derived CDR1 and CDR2 are MNHEY and SMNVEV (reference sequence). The CDR3 loop reads CASRTLFEPNYGYTF. Here the CDR3 DNA reads TGTGCCAGCAGAACCTTATTCGAGCCTAACTATGGCTACACCTTC.

The chain joins TRBV15 to TRBJ1-1; D not certain. This CDR3 comprises 13 residues. Looked up from germline, CDR1 is LNHNV and CDR2 is YYDKDF (reference sequence). The V end was cut by 3 bases, the J end by 7 bases, with 12 bases between. CDR3 coding DNA: TGTGCCACCAGCAGGGCCCTTGGGAGTGAAGCTTTCTTT. It encodes CATSRALGSEAFF. The full variable domain, its missing parts supplied by reference TRBV15 and TRBJ1-1, is DAMVIQNPRYQVTQFGKPVTLSCSQTLNHNVMYWYQQKSSQAPKLLFHYYDKDFNNEADTPDNFQSRRPNTSFCFLDIRSPGLGDTAMYLCATSRALGSEAFFGQGTRLTVV.

CDR3 in DNA: TGTGCCAGCAGTTTAAACTTTAACGAAAAACTGTTTTTT. This gives the protein CASSLNFNEKLFF. The chain combines TRBV12-3 or TRBV12-4 with TRBJ1-4; D ambiguous. The CDR3 totals 13 residues. Trimming left V 2 bases short and J 8 bases short, with 9 bases between.

CDR3 sequence reads: CASSWDSTNYGYTF. CDR3 nucleotide sequence: TGTGCCAGCAGTTGGGACTCGACTAACTATGGCTACACCTTC. The chain combines TRBV6-2 or TRBV6-3 with TRBJ1-2; tentatively, D is TRBD1 (5 bases). The length of the CDR3 is 14 residues. The germline gives CDR1 MNHEY, CDR2 SVGEGT. With 4 bases removed from V and 0 bases from J, the gap between germline ends came to 9 bases.

The table lists this clone with a few counts. The chain uses TRBV6-2 or TRBV6-3 and TRBJ2-1; TRBD2 agrees at 15 bases. The CDR3 totals 15 residues. Germline loops: CDR1 MNHEY, CDR2 SVGEGT. Trimming cost V 6 bases and J 7 bases; bases outside gene matches: 4. The CDR3 region is CASSGLAGGSNEQFF. The CDR3, as DNA: TGTGCCAGCAGCGGACTAGCGGGAGGGTCAAATGAGCAGTTCTTC.

This clone appeared once. CDR3 protein: CASSPQNSGNTIYF. The CDR3 DNA is TGTGCCAGCAGCCCCCAGAATTCTGGAAACACCATATATTTT. The V and J genes are TRBV9 and TRBJ1-3; D is ambiguous. CDR3 length: 14 residues. The V gene lost 4 bases and the J gene lost 1 base, with 9 bases spanning the gap. Per germline, CDR1 SGDLS and CDR2 YYNGEE.

The rearrangement links TRBV12-3 or TRBV12-4 to TRBJ2-7, with a possible D match to TRBD1 (5 bases). This CDR3 is built from 13 residues. Between the trimmed V and J ends, which lost 4 bases and 1 base, there was a span of 8 bases. The DNA for the CDR3 is TGTGCCAGCAGTTCGGCAGGGTCCTACGAGCAGTACTTC. As protein: CASSSAGSYEQYF.

This rearrangement joins TRBV7-3 to TRBJ2-3, with TRBD2 matching over 7 bases. There are 13 residues in the CDR3. CDR1 and CDR2 from the germline V gene are SGHTA and FQGTGA. Unmatched junction bases numbered 3, after V lost 4 bases and J lost 5 bases. CDR3 DNA sequence: TGTGCCAGCAGCTCGGGGGGAGTAGATACGCAGTATTTT. Its translation: CASSSGGVDTQYF.